This TCR beta chain was found in a study of OX40 agonist ivuxolimab in advanced cancers. As for the study in general: Earlier anti-PD-1, anti-PD-L1 or anti-CTLA-4 therapy was permitted; 30% to 45% had received some. Regarding the study as a whole: Antigen specificity was not determined for the expanded peripheral T cells. Clonal expansion was seen in CD4+ and CD8+ blood T cells by week 6 at 0.1 to 3.0 mg/kg. In the 0.1-3.0 mg/kg groups, partial responders showed among the lowest expansion.

Concerning this clone: Its antigen is as yet unknown.

TCRdb's copy holds only in-frame clones and misses some; the assay was immunoSEQ multiplex PCR. The sample has 30,000 to 35,000 clones; roughly four fifths are singletons. From germline, CDR1 is MNHEY and CDR2 SMNVEV (reference sequence). V lost 5 bases and J lost 4, with 10 bases in between. The CDR3 loop spans 13 amino acids. This clonotype originated in an adult with an advanced solid tumor such as melanoma, head and neck, liver or kidney cancer. The chain links TRBV27 to TRBJ2-3, with TRBD2 as a possible D gene (6 bases). The material sequenced was CD4+ or CD8+ T cells sorted from blood, taken in a trial of the OX40 agonist ivuxolimab. The CDR3 DNA reads TGTGCCAGCAGTCCCTCTAGCGCAGATACGCAGTATTTT. Residues: CASSPSSADTQYF.